The rows below give T cell receptor beta chains drawn from one sample of a study of CD8+ T cells in alopecia areata. The protocol was immunoSEQ multiplex PCR, while the TCRdb copy is restricted to in-frame clones and leaves out a portion. Of around 120,000 clones in the sample, more than 40% are singletons; the top ten hold 0.45% to 0.5%. The sample here was CD4+ T cells sorted from blood, taken at week 4, from a patient treated with tofacitinib. These receptors all stem from a human donor with alopecia areata. CDR3s include the opening cysteine and the closing phenylalanine or tryptophan. Fields, in order: CDR3 protein, J gene, V gene.

CAWTAGGMNQPQHF | TRBJ1-5 | TRBV30
CASSLGAGVPDTQYF | TRBJ2-3 | TRBV5-1
CASSLQTGRNEKLFF | TRBJ1-4 | TRBV18
CSVELGDGYTF | TRBJ1-2 | TRBV29-1
CSDTDSLAKNIQYF | TRBJ2-4 | TRBV29-1
CASSFQGPGANVLTF | TRBJ2-6 | TRBV5-1
CASSRQVTGGSSDTQYF | TRBJ2-3 | TRBV7-2
CAWGVHVGELFF | TRBJ2-2 | TRBV30
CASSLDTWNTEAFF | TRBJ1-1 | TRBV11-1
CASSATSGLYNEQFF | TRBJ2-1 | TRBV5-1
CASSHAPGQGSYEQYF | TRBJ2-7 | TRBV4-1
CSVDTQGHYGYTF | TRBJ1-2 | TRBV29-1
CASSLGNRDTQYF | TRBJ2-3 | TRBV7-9
CSGTAGGNAGELFF | TRBJ2-2 | TRBV7-9
CASSQGWTSGNTGELFF | TRBJ2-2 | TRBV4-1
CAWSAQGIRADTQYF | TRBJ2-3 | TRBV30
CASSSTGRSPLHF | TRBJ1-6 | TRBV7-6
CSGGLVETQYF | TRBJ2-5 | TRBV29-1
CASSADSLTDEQYF | TRBJ2-7 | TRBV6-1
CASSLLRRMNTEAFF | TRBJ1-1 | TRBV7-2
CASSLTGGTYEQYF | TRBJ2-7 | TRBV7-2
CAISSVQGGPYNEQFF | TRBJ2-1 | TRBV10-3
CAIRGNYEQYF | TRBJ2-7 | TRBV10-3
CAWARGSPDTQYF | TRBJ2-3 | TRBV30
CASSLGGGYNEQFF | TRBJ2-1 | TRBV5-4
CASSVGGYTEAFF | TRBJ1-1 | TRBV6-1
CASSEYRATYNEQFF | TRBJ2-1 | TRBV25-1
CSVESGGITDTQYF | TRBJ2-3 | TRBV29-1
CASSLDRGRNYGYTF | TRBJ1-2 | TRBV19
CAWSVAVYGRLTDTQYF | TRBJ2-3 | TRBV30
CAWSVLRGRETQYF | TRBJ2-5 | TRBV30
CASSQDAGFNVLTF | TRBJ2-6 | TRBV4-1
CSVEDPERSGANVLTF | TRBJ2-6 | TRBV29-1
CASSSRTGGNTGELFF | TRBJ2-2 | TRBV5-1
CASSCLRQGASGYTF | TRBJ1-2 | TRBV7-3
CASSQRQGLRSQETQYF | TRBJ2-5 | TRBV4-2
CASSEYGQSYGYTF | TRBJ1-2 | TRBV25-1
CASSGLGEQYF | TRBJ2-7 | TRBV2
CSVVGDSRYEQYF | TRBJ2-7 | TRBV29-1
CSVSSFSGNTIYF | TRBJ1-3 | TRBV29-1
CAWSSGLAGDEQYF | TRBJ2-7 | TRBV30
CASSSLETQYF | TRBJ2-5 | TRBV11-2
CASGSLGYGYTF | TRBJ1-2 | TRBV6-1
CASSWDGSSETQYF | TRBJ2-5 | TRBV7-3
CASSPLPGTVNTGELFF | TRBJ2-2 | TRBV5-1
CAWKRQRKLTDTQYF | TRBJ2-3 | TRBV30
CAWSVSRGLLYEQYF | TRBJ2-7 | TRBV30
CASSRRGSGANVLTF | TRBJ2-6 | TRBV2
CASSPGLAGETQYF | TRBJ2-5 | TRBV18
CAISDPGTASNQPQHF | TRBJ1-5 | TRBV10-3
CAWSILHRNTEAFF | TRBJ1-1 | TRBV30
CASSPSGLIDTQYF | TRBJ2-3 | TRBV13
CAWTESSYNEQFF | TRBJ2-1 | TRBV30
CAWSVLHRSNTEAFF | TRBJ1-1 | TRBV30
CASSESGRLTYEQYF | TRBJ2-7 | TRBV25-1
CASSYSYDSNQPQHF | TRBJ1-5 | TRBV6-6